Below are 8 T cell receptor beta chains sequenced from a single sample in a study of graft-versus-host responses after intestinal transplantation. Sequencing used immunoSEQ multiplex PCR; TCRdb keeps in-frame clones, though not all of them. The repertoire holds 11,000 to 15,000 clones, with more than 30% as singletons. CFSE-labeled responder cells (roughly 200,000) were plated with roughly 200,000 irradiated, violet-dye-labeled stimulator cells. This material consisted of alloreactive CD8+ T cells from a mixed lymphocyte reaction culture, taken before intestinal transplant. Documented subset: CFSE-low proliferating T cells sorted from approximately 6-day pre-transplant mixed lymphocyte reaction (GvH or HvG direction). Source of these receptors: a human patient who received an intestinal transplant.

The V and J genes are TRBV9 and TRBJ1-5; the D gene is possibly TRBD1 (5 bases). Germline V gene sequence: CDR1 SGDLS, CDR2 YYNGEE. V gave up 4 bases and J gave up 2 bases, with 10 bases separating them. The CDR3 covers 14 residues. The CDR3 sequence: CASSPTGGNQPQHF. The CDR3 bases are TGTGCCAGCAGCCCAACGGGGGGCAATCAGCCCCAGCATTTT.

The genes are TRBV7-2 and TRBJ2-1; 11 positions agree with TRBD2. The V and J ends lost 2 bases and 9 bases, in that order; junction bases with no gene match: 6. Germline loops: CDR1 SGHTA, CDR2 FQGNSA. This CDR3 spans 15 amino acids. The CDR3 spells CASSLSLAGGTEQFF. The CDR3 bases are TGTGCCAGCAGCTTATCCCTAGCGGGGGGTACTGAGCAGTTCTTC. Full variable domain (rest looked up from reference TRBV7-2 and TRBJ2-1): GAGVSQSPSNKVTEKGKDVELRCDPISGHTALYWYRQSLGQGLEFLIYFQGNSAPDKSGLPSDRFSAERTGGSVSTLTIQRTQQEDSAVYLCASSLSLAGGTEQFFGPGTRLTVL.

Only a few counts were recorded for this clone. The chain carries TRBV5-1 and TRBJ2-4; 7 nucleotides agree with TRBD1. The V gene end was trimmed by 4 bases and the J gene end by 0 bases; junction bases not matched to a gene: 13. This CDR3 comprises 18 residues. Germline lookup yields CDR1 SGHRS and CDR2 YFSETQ. CDR3 DNA: TGCGCCAGCAGCCCGGGACAGATAATAGATTTAGCCAAAAACATTCAGTACTTC. It specifies CASSPGQIIDLAKNIQYF.

This clone was counted a few times. The genes are TRBV6-5 and TRBJ1-2, with D possibly being TRBD1 (5 bases). CDR1 MNHEY and CDR2 SVGAGI come from the germline V gene. The CDR3 length is 15 residues. V was cut by 0 bases and J by 5 bases, with 13 bases left in between. CDR3 coding DNA: TGTGCCAGCAGTTACTCGGGCAGGGCGGCTTATGGCTACACCTTC. Its protein product is CASSYSGRAAYGYTF.

The rearrangement uses TRBV29-1 and TRBJ2-7; D might be TRBD2 (6 bases). Germline loops: CDR1 SQVTM, CDR2 ANQGSEA. Trimming stripped 6 bases from V and 3 bases from J, with 18 bases between. The CDR3 is 14 amino acids. In DNA, the CDR3 is TGCAGCGTCGGGGGTGGTTCTCCCCTCTACGAGCAGTACTTC. It encodes CSVGGGSPLYEQYF.

This clone was recorded once. The rearrangement joins TRBV9 to TRBJ2-5, with a tentative D call TRBD1 (8 bases). Germline CDR1 and CDR2: SGDLS and YYNGEE. Deletions cut 1 base from V and 4 bases from J, with 14 bases between. The CDR3 loop spans 15 amino acids. CDR3 sequence (DNA): TGTGCCAGCAGCGTAAGCGGGACAGGAGGAGAGACCCAGTACTTC. It is translated as CASSVSGTGGETQYF.

The chain is built from TRBV6-1 and TRBJ2-7, with D tentatively TRBD1 (5 bases). V lost 6 bases and J 1 base, leaving 13 bases between the germline ends. CDR1 and CDR2 (germline): MNHNS, SASEGT. The CDR3 covers 14 residues. CDR3 sequence: CASSDSLTSYEQYF. As DNA, the CDR3 is TGTGCCAGCAGCGACAGCTTAACTTCCTACGAGCAGTACTTC.

The gene calls are TRBV6-1 and TRBJ1-5, with 9 positions matching TRBD1. This CDR3 is built from 15 residues. The trim removed 6 bases at V and 4 bases at J, leaving 7 bases unmatched. Per germline, CDR1 MNHNS and CDR2 SASEGT. This CDR3 is CASRVQGASNQPQHF. The CDR3 DNA follows: TGTGCCAGCAGAGTACAGGGGGCTTCGAATCAGCCCCAGCATTTT.